These T cell receptor beta chains were read from a single sample in a study of cytomegalovirus exposure and HLA in healthy donors. Produced via immunoSEQ multiplex PCR; TCRdb's table is partial and in-frame only. Found here are some 120,000 clones, roughly 80% of them singletons; the top ten hold under 4.5%. Sample: PBMCs. The receptors here all came from a man in his late teens or twenties in good health and CMV-seropositive. The CDR3 runs from the conserved cysteine through the conserved F or W. D genes are given only for firm matches. Part of the rows lack a size; the others show once, few, many or a class for expanded clones.

J gene: TRBJ1-6
D gene: NA
V gene: TRBV14
clone size: NA
CDR3 protein: CASSQDLRYSPLHF
CDR3 DNA: TGTGCCAGCAGCCAAGACTTGCGGTATTCACCCCTCCACTTT

J gene: TRBJ1-1
D gene: NA
V gene: TRBV18
clone size: NA
CDR3 protein: CASSRNQEVDTEAFF
CDR3 DNA: TGTGCCAGCTCACGTAACCAAGAGGTGGACACTGAAGCTTTCTTT

J gene: TRBJ1-2
D gene: NA
V gene: TRBV5-4
clone size: NA
CDR3 protein: CASSTGQSYGYTF
CDR3 DNA: TGTGCCAGCAGCACTGGACAGAGCTATGGCTACACCTTC

J gene: TRBJ2-7
D gene: NA
V gene: TRBV30
clone size: NA
CDR3 protein: CAWSVLGALDYEQYF
CDR3 DNA: TGTGCCTGGAGTGTACTTGGGGCCCTTGACTACGAGCAGTACTTC

J gene: TRBJ1-2
D gene: NA
V gene: TRBV25-1
clone size: NA
CDR3 protein: CASSEFAGYGYTF
CDR3 DNA: TGTGCCAGCAGTGAATTCGCAGGGTATGGCTACACCTTC

J gene: TRBJ1-3
D gene: TRBD1
V gene: TRBV5-4
clone size: few
CDR3 protein: CASSIDRGGNTIYF
CDR3 DNA: TGTGCCAGCAGCATCGACAGGGGCGGAAACACCATATATTTT

J gene: TRBJ1-5
D gene: TRBD1
V gene: TRBV19
clone size: NA
CDR3 protein: CASSIGVGTGKFSNQPQHF
CDR3 DNA: TGTGCCAGTAGTATAGGGGTCGGGACAGGGAAATTTAGCAATCAGCCCCAGCATTTT

J gene: TRBJ2-5
D gene: TRBD1
V gene: TRBV5-1
clone size: few
CDR3 protein: CASSLDPGQEETQYF
CDR3 DNA: TGCGCCAGCAGCTTGGATCCGGGACAGGAAGAGACCCAGTACTTC

J gene: TRBJ1-5
D gene: NA
V gene: TRBV6-5
clone size: NA
CDR3 protein: CASSHRGQPQHF
CDR3 DNA: TGTGCCAGCAGTCACCGGGGTCAGCCCCAGCATTTT

J gene: TRBJ1-1
D gene: TRBD1
V gene: TRBV19
clone size: few
CDR3 protein: CASSTGEVNTEAFF
CDR3 DNA: TGTGCCAGTAGCACAGGGGAAGTGAACACTGAAGCTTTCTTT

J gene: TRBJ2-2
D gene: NA
V gene: TRBV11-2
clone size: NA
CDR3 protein: CASSVGQVTGELFF
CDR3 DNA: TGTGCCAGCAGCGTGGGGCAGGTCACCGGGGAGCTGTTTTTT

J gene: TRBJ1-5
D gene: NA
V gene: TRBV15
clone size: few
CDR3 protein: CATSRDRSGGNQPQHF
CDR3 DNA: TGTGCCACCAGCAGAGATCGGTCAGGGGGCAATCAGCCCCAGCATTTT

J gene: TRBJ2-5
D gene: TRBD2
V gene: TRBV9
clone size: few
CDR3 protein: CASSATSGRGLETQYF
CDR3 DNA: TGTGCCAGCAGCGCCACTAGCGGGAGAGGTCTAGAGACCCAGTACTTC

J gene: TRBJ2-2
D gene: NA
V gene: TRBV7-9
clone size: NA
CDR3 protein: CASSPRTVYGPGELFF
CDR3 DNA: TGTGCCAGCAGCCCCCGGACAGTTTATGGTCCCGGGGAGCTGTTTTTT

J gene: TRBJ2-1
D gene: NA
V gene: TRBV9
clone size: NA
CDR3 protein: CASSGSGAGSPEQFF
CDR3 DNA: TGTGCCAGCAGCGGTTCAGGGGCTGGCTCTCCTGAGCAGTTCTTC

J gene: TRBJ1-2
D gene: NA
V gene: TRBV29-1
clone size: few
CDR3 protein: CSAEWVSDYGYTF
CDR3 DNA: TGCAGCGCGGAGTGGGTATCGGACTATGGCTACACCTTC

J gene: TRBJ2-7
D gene: NA
V gene: TRBV6-1
clone size: NA
CDR3 protein: CASSEAHLGNEQYF
CDR3 DNA: TGTGCCAGCAGTGAAGCTCATTTGGGCAACGAGCAGTACTTC

J gene: TRBJ2-1
D gene: NA
V gene: TRBV19
clone size: NA
CDR3 protein: CASSRVTGWSYNEQFF
CDR3 DNA: TGTGCCAGTAGTAGGGTAACAGGGTGGTCCTACAATGAGCAGTTCTTC

J gene: TRBJ1-1
D gene: NA
V gene: TRBV5-5
clone size: NA
CDR3 protein: CASSDRTVMNTEAFF
CDR3 DNA: TGTGCCAGCAGCGATCGGACAGTCATGAACACTGAAGCTTTCTTT

J gene: TRBJ2-5
D gene: NA
V gene: TRBV11-2
clone size: few
CDR3 protein: CASSPPLYETQYF
CDR3 DNA: TGTGCCAGCAGCCCCCCTCTGTATGAGACCCAGTACTTC

J gene: TRBJ1-2
D gene: NA
V gene: TRBV7-2
clone size: NA
CDR3 protein: CASSLGLLYGYTF
CDR3 DNA: TGTGCCAGCAGCTTGGGACTCCTCTATGGCTACACCTTC

J gene: TRBJ2-3
D gene: TRBD2
V gene: TRBV4-2
clone size: NA
CDR3 protein: CASSQGGGLELVTDTQYF
CDR3 DNA: TGTGCCAGCAGCCAAGGGGGGGGACTAGAATTGGTCACAGATACGCAGTATTTT

J gene: TRBJ1-6
D gene: NA
V gene: TRBV7-2
clone size: NA
CDR3 protein: CASSLALGGGSPLHF
CDR3 DNA: TGTGCCAGCAGCTTAGCGCTCGGGGGGGGTTCACCCCTCCACTTT

J gene: TRBJ2-3
D gene: TRBD2
V gene: TRBV7-9
clone size: NA
CDR3 protein: CASSLSGTGDTQYF
CDR3 DNA: TGTGCCAGCAGCTTAAGCGGGACGGGGGATACGCAGTATTTT

J gene: TRBJ2-7
D gene: TRBD1
V gene: TRBV5-1
clone size: NA
CDR3 protein: CASSLSGQTSSSSYEQYF
CDR3 DNA: TGCGCCAGCAGCTTGTCGGGACAGACTTCGTCAAGCTCCTACGAGCAGTACTTC

J gene: TRBJ2-3
D gene: TRBD2
V gene: TRBV5-5
clone size: NA
CDR3 protein: CASSLVPSGRTDTQYF
CDR3 DNA: TGTGCCAGCAGCTTGGTTCCTAGCGGGAGAACAGATACGCAGTATTTT

J gene: TRBJ2-1
D gene: TRBD1
V gene: TRBV10-3
clone size: NA
CDR3 protein: CAISRRDRGEHEQFF
CDR3 DNA: TGTGCCATCAGCCGCCGGGACAGGGGGGAGCATGAGCAGTTCTTC

J gene: TRBJ2-7
D gene: TRBD1
V gene: TRBV19
clone size: NA
CDR3 protein: CASSVGTAYEQYF
CDR3 DNA: TGTGCCAGTAGCGTGGGGACAGCCTACGAGCAGTACTTC

J gene: TRBJ2-3
D gene: NA
V gene: TRBV19
clone size: NA
CDR3 protein: CASSGQLTDTQYF
CDR3 DNA: TGTGCCAGTAGCGGACAGCTCACAGATACGCAGTATTTT

J gene: TRBJ1-5
D gene: TRBD1
V gene: TRBV7-2
clone size: once
CDR3 protein: CASSLGGTGQPQHF
CDR3 DNA: TGTGCCAGCAGCTTAGGCGGGACAGGTCAGCCCCAGCATTTT

J gene: TRBJ1-2
D gene: TRBD1
V gene: TRBV7-6
clone size: NA
CDR3 protein: CASSLAGVDRGVGGYTF
CDR3 DNA: TGTGCCAGCAGCTTAGCGGGGGTGGACAGGGGTGTAGGTGGCTACACCTTC

J gene: TRBJ2-2
D gene: TRBD1
V gene: TRBV7-9
clone size: NA
CDR3 protein: CASSGYRGEFGTGELFF
CDR3 DNA: TGTGCCAGCAGCGGATACAGGGGGGAGTTTGGCACCGGGGAGCTGTTTTTT

J gene: TRBJ2-2
D gene: TRBD1
V gene: TRBV5-6
clone size: NA
CDR3 protein: CASTAQGRGGTGELFF
CDR3 DNA: TGTGCCAGCACCGCACAGGGGAGAGGGGGCACCGGGGAGCTGTTTTTT

J gene: TRBJ1-1
D gene: TRBD1
V gene: TRBV7-2
clone size: NA
CDR3 protein: CASSRAITGVTEAFF
CDR3 DNA: TGTGCCAGCAGCCGAGCTATAACAGGGGTCACTGAAGCTTTCTTT

J gene: TRBJ2-7
D gene: TRBD1
V gene: TRBV19
clone size: once
CDR3 protein: CASSLSGQGISYEQYF
CDR3 DNA: TGTGCCAGTAGTCTTTCGGGACAGGGCATAAGCTACGAGCAGTACTTC